This T cell receptor (beta chain) was found in a study of shared clonotypes between healthy human individuals. Study information: Two female and a few male donors aged 18 to 49 were enrolled. Per donor, CD8 memory used one plate, CD8 naive used two, CD4 memory used three and CD4 naive used three.

The CDR3 totals 17 residues. Study observations and caveats: Clonotypes that were shared across several donors made up approximately 5% of naive CD4 clonotypes.

Only in-frame clones appear in the TCRdb table, and some are missing; sequencing was by immunoSEQ multiplex PCR. The sample records about 2,100,000 clones, about 93% being singletons. Positively selected for CCR7, the CD45RO-negative cells used as naive CD8 cells excluded terminally differentiated effector memory CD45RA+ cells. In regard to this clone: Its target is unknown.

This TCR was sampled from a man between 18 and 29 years old in good health. Some clones in this sample may be carry-over from other donors' samples. This rearrangement joins TRBV12-2 to TRBJ1-6; TRBD1 is taken as the D call from the table, unchecked against the DNA. TRBV12-2 is described as a pseudogene. Sequenced: naive CD8+ T cells from PBMCs. The CDR3 spells CASRLPALGQGGSPLHF. The CDR3 region has the DNA TGTGCAAGTCGCTTACCCGCTTTAGGGCAGGGTGGCTCACCCCTCCACTTT.